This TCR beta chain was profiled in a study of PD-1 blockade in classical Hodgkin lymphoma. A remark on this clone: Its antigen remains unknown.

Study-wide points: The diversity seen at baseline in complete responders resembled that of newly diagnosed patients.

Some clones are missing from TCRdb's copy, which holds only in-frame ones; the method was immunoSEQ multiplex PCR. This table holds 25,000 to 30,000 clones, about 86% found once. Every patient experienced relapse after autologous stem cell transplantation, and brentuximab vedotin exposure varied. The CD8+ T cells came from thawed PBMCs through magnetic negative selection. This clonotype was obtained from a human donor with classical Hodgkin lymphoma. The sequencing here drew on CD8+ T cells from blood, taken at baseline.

CDR3 bases: TGTGCCAGCAGCCACCGGACGGCCATGGAAAAACTGTTTTTT. Its protein product is CASSHRTAMEKLFF. This chain uses TRBV27 with TRBJ1-4; no clear D. Germline CDR1 MNHEY, CDR2 SMNVEV (reference sequence). CDR3 length: 14 residues. V lost 6 bases, J lost 8 bases, and 16 bases lay in between.